There are a few counts of the clone carrying this TCR beta chain. Semi-nested PCR with Nested Universal Primer A followed constant-region reverse priming of full-length variable regions. TCRdb reprocessed the 5' RACE reads with MiXCR, giving one entry per CDR3 protein. The sample includes roughly 50,000 distinct CDR3 sequences, 15% to 20% of them seen just once. The CDR3 has 13 residues. V lost 2 bases and J 6 bases, leaving 8 bases between the germline ends. Germline CDR1 reads MNHEY; CDR2 reads SVGAGI. This rearrangement joins TRBV6-5 to TRBJ2-1, with D possibly matching TRBD1 (5 bases). This sequence was found in a female donor with breast cancer. Material: naive CD4+ T cells sorted from blood. The sample's subset: naive CD4+ T cells, CD4+CD45RA+CD25-. CDR3 bases: TGTGCCAGCAGTTACGGGGCAGGCAATGAGCAGTTCTTC. The encoded protein is CASSYGAGNEQFF.